Shown below are 5 T cell receptor beta chains from a single sample sequenced in a study of shared clonotypes between healthy human individuals. Naive CD8 isolation took CD45RO-negative cells positively selected for CCR7 and excluded terminally differentiated effector memory CD45RA+ cells. This table comes from immunoSEQ multiplex PCR, and its TCRdb copy is limited to in-frame clones, with some not included. The repertoire has more than 600,000 clones, 90% to 95% of them found once; the top ten carry more than 20%. The sequenced sample consisted of naive CD8+ T cells sorted from blood. These receptors all come from a man aged 30-40 years in good health.

Regarding this clone: Other DNA sequences in the same sample also yield this CDR3. V is TRBV11-2 and J is TRBJ2-7, with D possibly matching TRBD2 (5 bases). In germline, CDR1 is SGHAT, CDR2 FQNNGV. The CDR3 length is 12 residues. Trimming took off 1 base at V and 5 bases at J, with 6 bases between the two ends. The CDR3 is CASSLAGDEQYF. CDR3 DNA: TGTGCCAGCAGCTTAGCCGGGGACGAGCAGTACTTC.

V usage is TRBV28 and J usage is TRBJ2-1; 8 positions match TRBD2. There are 14 residues in the CDR3. Germline V CDR1 and CDR2: MDHEN, SYDVKM. V was clipped by 2 bases and J by 9 bases; unmatched bases: 6. CDR3 sequence: CASSLGAGETEQFF. The CDR3 nucleotides are TGTGCCAGCAGTTTAGGAGCGGGAGAGACTGAGCAGTTCTTC.

Turning to this clone: The sample contains more than one DNA sequence encoding this CDR3. The gene calls are TRBV27 and TRBJ2-1; D gene unclear. Germline V gene data show CDR1 as MNHEY and CDR2 as SMNVEV (reference sequence). The V and J ends lost 0 bases and 6 bases respectively, with 6 bases between them. This CDR3 contains 13 residues. The CDR3 sequence: CASSLSSSNEQFF. The CDR3 DNA is TGTGCCAGCAGTTTATCGTCTAGCAATGAGCAGTTCTTC.

The chain uses TRBV4-1 and TRBJ2-3; 13 bases map to TRBD2. Trimming removed 4 bases from V and 0 bases from J; junction bases left unmatched: 7. CDR1 and CDR2 from the germline V gene are MGHRA and YSYEKL. This CDR3 is built from 18 residues. The CDR3 loop reads CASSRILAGGPSTDTQYF. The CDR3 bases are TGCGCCAGCAGCCGAATACTAGCGGGAGGGCCTAGCACAGATACGCAGTATTTT.

A remark on this clone: Other DNA sequences in this sample translate to the same CDR3. J is TRBJ2-1 and V is TRBV6-6; 11 nucleotides align to TRBD2. The CDR3 has 14 amino acids. The junction had 1 base not matched to a gene; V was cut back by 2 bases and J by 7 bases. CDR1 MNHNY and CDR2 SVGAGI come from the germline V gene (reference sequence). The CDR3 DNA is TGTGCCAGCAGTTACGGGACTAGCGGTAATGAGCAGTTCTTC. This codes for CASSYGTSGNEQFF.